This T cell receptor beta chain stems from a study of blood T cell repertoires in COVID-19. Study overall: Samples representing acute and convalescent COVID-19 were sourced from the United States, Italy and Spain. PBMCs, B-cell-depleted T cells, or T cells provided the cDNA or gDNA that made up the material.

Participants were placed into cohorts based on the clinical history they reported. Original handling: Counts of nucleated cells, estimated from reference gene primer amplification, were obtained. Here immunoSEQ multiplex PCR was the method, and the copy in TCRdb shows in-frame clones only, minus some. D and trimming were read from the DNA, whereas the V and J calls and clone size are those reported in that table. The table records around 250,000 clones, about 90% of them present only once. The receptor was isolated from a human donor in a cohort exposed to, infected with or recovered from COVID-19 (not recorded which). The donor label of this sample is uncertain. Sequenced sample: PBMCs or T cells enriched from blood (not recorded which).

CDR3 DNA: TGTGCCTGGAGTGCACGGGGGTCCTCCGGGGTTCCCCAGCATTTT. It encodes CAWSARGSSGVPQHF. The chain joins TRBV30 to TRBJ1-5; D is perhaps TRBD1 (5 bases). In germline, CDR1 is GTSNPN, CDR2 SVGIG (reference sequence). CDR3 length equals 15 residues. The V and J ends lost 1 base and 10 bases respectively, with 20 bases between them.